This T cell receptor beta chain was obtained from a study of CXCR3-negative and CXCR3-positive naive CD8 T cells. Study in general: Some 150 million TRB reads were obtained overall (about 1.5 +/- 0.3 million per library). Broader study findings: TRB CDR3s of CXCR3-positive naive cells were more hydrophobic than those of CXCR3-negative naive cells. The study found that naive CXCR3-negative and CXCR3-positive cells shared TRBV-TRBJ usage, while memory cells differed. Diversity ran similarly high across both naive subsets but far lower in memory CD8+ cells.

The CDR3 has 12 amino acids. Germline CDR1 and CDR2: SQVTM and ANQGSEA. The authors made the TRB cDNA libraries by 5' RACE using UMI labels. No DNA is given; TCRdb re-called the 5' RACE reads and lists each CDR3 protein once. The sample data list 55,000 to 70,000 distinct CDR3 sequences. Worth noting for this clonotype: As yet, its antigen is unknown.

The receptor's source is a human donor in good health. Some clones in this sample may be carry-over from other donors' samples. V gene TRBV29-1 combines with J gene TRBJ1-1. The source material was naive CXCR3+ CD8+ T cells from blood. Subset defined: CD45RO-CCR7+CD27+CD95- naive CD8+ T cells expressing CXCR3 (TNR3+). The CDR3 is CSVSLGNTEAFF.